This TCR beta chain was retrieved from a study of blood T cell repertoires in COVID-19. Study as a whole: COVID-19 samples, acute and convalescent, were from the United States, Italy and Spain. The cDNA or gDNA used as material had been derived from T cells, B-cell-depleted T cells, or PBMCs.

Using immunoSEQ multiplex PCR, the repertoire was profiled, and TCRdb retains in-frame clones only, with some absent. The sample contains roughly 110,000 clones, approximately 85% of which appear only once. Germline V lookup: CDR1 MNHEY, CDR2 SVGAGI. The CDR3 extends over 12 amino acids. Trimming took 7 bases from V and 10 from J, leaving 14 bases between them. The sample was peripheral blood. V gene TRBV6-5 combines with J gene TRBJ2-1, with D maybe TRBD1 (6 bases). The TCR originated in a man aged 40-55 years with acute or convalescent COVID-19. The CDR3 DNA is TGTGCCAGCACCCCCTCGAGGGGGGAGCAGTTCTTC. This sequence encodes CASTPSRGEQFF.